The present T cell receptor beta chain was sequenced within a study of cytomegalovirus exposure and HLA in healthy donors (dated by TCRdb to the late 2010s). With regard to the full study: An earlier analysis of some 500 of the donors reported roughly 270 Gb of sequence data and more than 90 million unique TCR beta sequences from 150 million to 200 million T cells. A later analysis re-analyzed previously published TCR beta repertoires from approximately 700 donors and added high-resolution HLA genotyping to study TCR occurrence patterns. All discovery cohort repertoires had been generated using a single sequencing platform. Along with the roughly 610-subject first cohort, a separate validation cohort of about 110 different subjects was used. High-throughput TCR immunosequencing, statistical association of individual TCRs with disease status, and machine learning were combined to predict cytomegalovirus infection status. Alongside the repertoire data, information on donor age, sex, ethnicity and CMV serostatus was compiled. Using immunosequencing, the study profiled T cell repertoires from around 680 subjects and related those repertoires to cytomegalovirus serostatus. The number of typed donors differed by locus: about 620-640 for A, B, C, DRB1 and DQB1; 522 for DQA1; approximately 600 for DPA1; and around 450 for DPB1. HLA typing covered class I and class II loci at four-digit resolution. Of the roughly 390 genotyped donors, 65% to 90% were placed in the genetic ancestry cluster associated with self-reported Caucasian donors. Across roughly 420 genotyped donors of the cohort, an average of about 240,000 unique TCR beta nucleotide sequences per donor were sequenced, and 15% to 20% of those sequences were non-productive. Approximately 300 gigabases of sequencing data and roughly 90 million unique TCR sequences were included in an early release covering 500 to 750 HLA-typed donors. Rather than using new phenotypic data, the later analysis identified candidate immune exposures from TCR beta sequences and from how often those sequences occurred across donors. An earlier analysis of around 540 of the donors applied high-throughput TCR beta sequencing to assess whether each TCR beta V gene segment acted as functional or pseudogenic. Four to six DR-DQ haplotypes were handled as single units for association and clustering, since linkage in the cohort was strong. Genome-wide SNP genotypes for about three fifths of the roughly 700 donors were used in a later genetic analysis, which treated that subset as a discovery cohort. The study aimed to test whether signatures of past pathogen exposure could be identified by cataloging public T cell receptors.

This clone was detected a few times. The antigen it recognizes is unknown. No qualities accompany the bases; no much larger clone lies one base away. The cohort was made up of about 610 healthy bone marrow donors. At the time of sampling, every cohort member was nominally healthy, though immune exposures that went unrecorded were likely present. The donor was CMV seronegative and belonged to the group of 352 seronegative cohort members. A peripheral blood sample was provided by each donor, and peripheral blood mononuclear cells were used for TCR beta sequencing. The Qiagen DNeasy Blood Extraction Kit was used to extract genomic DNA from the blood cell samples. The germline V gene (reference sequence) gives CDR1 as MNHEY and CDR2 as SMNVEV. Relative to germline, V is missing 5 bases and J is missing 5 bases, with 9 bases of the junction outside any gene match. The CDR3 holds 14 amino acids from the cysteine to the phenylalanine. Just the 42-base CDR3 DNA is kept, in frame starting at base 1.

The method behind the library was the immunoSEQ multiplex PCR assay. For the multiplex PCR, a mixture combining 60 forward primers for TCR Vbeta segments and 13 reverse primers for TCR Jbeta segments was used. The CDR3 region of rearranged TCR beta genes was amplified from genomic DNA by a multiplex PCR assay. The amplified TCR beta libraries were sequenced on the Illumina HiSeq System as 87-base-pair reads. The paper's processing steps were these. A later analysis tallied around 80 million unique TCR beta chains across the 650 to 750 repertoires, and about 12 million of those chains were shared by two or more donors. Raw reads were error-corrected and collapsed into unique sequences by a nearest-neighbor algorithm in which closely related sequences were merged to remove PCR and sequencing errors. CDR3 sequences were aligned to IMGT reference sequences to assign V, D and J gene segments. Each retained sequence needed at least a six-nucleotide match to both a V gene segment and a J gene segment. A rearrangement counted as productive if the CDR3 had no stop codons and remained in frame with V and J, and every other rearrangement counted as non-productive. Following IMGT convention, CDR3 was defined as the stretch from the second conserved V-encoded cysteine up to the conserved J-encoded phenylalanine. In an earlier analysis of around 570 of the donors, sequences lacking an unambiguous match to a single V gene segment were excluded. In an earlier analysis of several hundred of the donors, V segments were called functional above 56.7% productive rearrangements and were called segregating when the between-donor standard deviation exceeded 5%. To diagnose cytomegalovirus status from the catalog of TCR beta chain sequences, a statistical classification framework was built. V and J gene assignment, in a later analysis, came from comparing TCR nucleotide sequences with IMGT/GENE-DB human TR gene sequences. The TCRdist pipeline was used in a later analysis to assign CDR3 sequences and most-parsimonious VDJ recombination scenarios. A later analysis defined each TCR beta chain by its CDR3 amino acid sequence plus V-gene family, and excluded reads lacking a unique V-gene family. In a later analysis, several hundred highly shared, low-generation-probability nucleotide sequences were removed to address suspected cross-contamination and a sequencing artifact. For each public chain, a later analysis derived a clonal expansion index from normalized ranks of inferred template counts within each repertoire. A later analysis computed generation probabilities with a VDJ recombination model fitted to out-of-frame rearrangements, and checked the results against IGoR. In a later analysis, hypergeometric tests were used to score TCR-TCR, TCR-HLA and TCR-CMV co-occurrence, with a repertoire-size bias correction applied to TCR pairs. A later analysis estimated false discovery rates by permuting HLA or CMV assignments 20 times. In a later analysis, co-occurring TCRs were grouped using DBSCAN, and TCRdist sequence similarity was added for clustering within HLA-allele-positive subsets. Repertoires with fewer than 30,000 or more than 120,000 public chains, plus five repertoires with anomalous nucleotide sharing, were excluded from co-occurrence clustering. TCRdb limited this immuneACCESS table to in-frame rearrangements with V and J called. A share of clones is missing; checked studies link under half to unresolved V genes, and the rest is unexplained. From that table come the V and J calls and clone size; the DNA was used to work out D and trimming. Counted in this sample were fewer than 300,000 clones; under 90% of them appeared once. Together, the top ten hold more than 0.3% of the sample.

The study at large found these results: Sequencing depth was assumed to be roughly uniform across donors in the presence/absence analyses, though that assumption may not hold. A later analysis reported that several top co-occurrence clusters appeared linked to parvovirus B19, influenza, CMV and Epstein-Barr virus. The authors suggested that the approach could potentially be extended to other disease states and immunological phenotypes. A further reported finding was that TCR beta sequences accurately predicted the HLA-A and HLA-B alleles for most subjects in the first cohort. In a later analysis, most CMV-associated TCR beta chains were found to appear HLA-restricted, with HLA associations seemingly driven largely by CMV exposure. Seventeen rarely observed V segments, including chromosome 9 orphons, were excluded from the earlier analysis of approximately 500 of the donors because counts were too low. In this cohort, only TCR beta chains were sequenced, and detectable features were limited by the absence of alpha or paired-chain data. In a later analysis, over 15,000 TCR beta sequences were associated with specific HLA alleles at a false discovery rate of 0.05. According to a later genetic analysis, donors in an Asian-associated ancestry cluster had fewer N-insertions in productive TCRs than the approximately 670-donor mean. V-gene and J-gene trimming of TCR beta chains was associated with a missense DCLRE1C variant in a later genetic analysis, and the association was replicated in an independent cohort. Correlated functional status among segregating V segments might reflect linkage disequilibrium, but an unknown experimental factor could not be ruled out. Compared with equally common non-associated chains, HLA-associated TCR beta chains in a later analysis were more clonally expanded and had lower generation probabilities. Because HLA typing was unavailable for some donors at each locus, only the typed subset was used in association tests. A later analysis found that TCR association rates varied across HLA loci, with DRB1 alleles showing the most associated TCRs and HLA-C alleles the fewest. Strong co-occurrence of HLA alleles, especially DR and DQ, made assigning TCR associations to individual alleles difficult. Most TCR sequences were seen in very few donors, while some public TCRs were found in many individuals. Three of the identified cytomegalovirus-associated TCR beta chains were confirmed in vitro to be specific for cytomegalovirus antigens. Immune exposure information for the cohort was limited to CMV serostatus. The classifier was reported to diagnose cytomegalovirus status with high specificity and sensitivity in both the original and validation cohorts. An earlier analysis of approximately 500 of the donors showed that most TCR beta V segments appeared in productive rearrangements either about 87% or about 30% of the time, which broadly matched IMGT annotations. Because the 87-base-pair reads could not distinguish some IMGT-functional V segments, including TRBV6-2 and TRBV6-3, those segments were excluded. The sequencing pipeline was judged likely to have produced a cluster of highly shared sequence variants as a technical artifact. A total of fewer than 200 TCR beta chains were listed by the study as associated with cytomegalovirus.

The rearrangement joined TRBV27 to TRBJ2-7; TRBD1 fits 7 bases in the junction. The sequenced material came from PBMCs. This TCR was sampled from a girl aged 2-15 years in good health and CMV-seronegative. This receptor carries the CDR3 CASSTGVIEDEQYF. The DNA sequence follows: TGTGCCAGCAGTACAGGGGTAATAGAGGACGAGCAGTACTTC.